Presented here are 25 T cell receptor beta chains from one specimen sequenced in a study of CD8 T cells in ankylosing spondylitis. TCRdb analysed the 5' RACE reads with MiXCR anew, one entry per CDR3 protein. The table lists 30,000 to 45,000 distinct CDR3 sequences, about 15% of them singletons. Sequencing used blood. The origin of the receptors is a male donor with ankylosing spondylitis or in good health (not recorded which).

This clonotype was recorded many times. The chain combines TRBV4-3 with TRBJ2-5, with no clear D. Between the trimmed V and J ends, which lost 4 bases and 4 bases, there was a span of 22 bases. The CDR3 is 17 residues long. CDR1 is LGHNA and CDR2 is YSLEER in the germline V gene. The CDR3 spells CASSPIASVGSTETQYF. CDR3 in DNA: TGCGCCAGCAGCCCGATAGCCTCCGTTGGAAGCACAGAGACCCAGTACTTC.

The chain employs TRBV6-6 and TRBJ1-5; D is perhaps TRBD1 (5 bases). The CDR3 spans 12 residues. The germline gives CDR1 MNHNY, CDR2 SVGAGI (reference sequence). Trimming left V 6 bases short and J 3 bases short, with 6 bases between. The CDR3 here is CASRGVNQPQHF. The CDR3 region has the DNA TGTGCCAGCAGGGGGGTCAATCAGCCCCAGCATTTT.

The chain combines TRBV5-1 with TRBJ2-3; D gene uncertain. The CDR3 is 15 amino acids. Germline CDR1 SGHRS, CDR2 YFSETQ. Trimming cost V 2 bases and J 3 bases, with 13 bases left between them. The CDR3 region has the DNA TGCGCCAGCAGCTTTCCGGGTCAAAGTACAGATACGCAGTATTTT. Protein product: CASSFPGQSTDTQYF. The variable domain in full, with the rest retrieved from reference TRBV5-1 and TRBJ2-3, is KAGVTQTPRYLIKTRGQQVTLSCSPISGHRSVSWYQQTPGQGLQFLFEYFSETQRNKGNFPGRFSGRQFSNSRSEMNVSTLELGDSALYLCASSFPGQSTDTQYFGPGTRLTVL.

This clonotype has a handful of counts. The chain uses TRBV7-3 and TRBJ2-5; tentatively, D is TRBD2 (6 bases). There are 15 residues in the CDR3. Trimming stripped 2 bases from V and 3 bases from J, with 13 bases between. Looked up from germline, CDR1 is SGHTA and CDR2 is FQGTGA. The CDR3 protein is CASSLVRGGKETQYF. The CDR3 coding sequence is TGTGCCAGCAGCTTAGTCCGTGGGGGGAAAGAGACCCAGTACTTC.

The chain links TRBV25-1 to TRBJ2-2, with 7 positions matching TRBD2. The CDR3 loop spans 15 amino acids. The germline V gene has CDR1 MGHDK and CDR2 SYGVNS. V dropped 4 bases and J dropped 5; count of bases not matched to a gene: 7. The CDR3 coding sequence is TGTGCCAGCAGTGCCGGGCAGGGAGGGACCGGGGAGCTGTTTTTT. It encodes CASSAGQGGTGELFF.

V usage is TRBV28 and J usage is TRBJ2-5; perhaps TRBD1 as D (6 bases). In germline, CDR1 is MDHEN, CDR2 SYDVKM. Trimming cost V 4 bases and J 1 base, with 10 bases left between them. This CDR3 comprises 14 residues. CDR3 DNA: TGTGCCAGCAGTTCTTCAGGGGCCCAAGAGACCCAGTACTTC. Translating gives CASSSSGAQETQYF.

This rearrangement joins TRBV27 to TRBJ2-1; D is tentatively TRBD1 or TRBD2 (5 bases each). This CDR3 is 14 amino acids long. Looked up from germline, CDR1 is MNHEY and CDR2 is SMNVEV (reference sequence). V was pared by 5 bases and J by 9 bases, with 17 bases between. DNA for the CDR3: TGTGCCAGCAGTGTCCGGGGCTGGGACGCTGAGCAGTTCTTC. This sequence encodes CASSVRGWDAEQFF.

The V call is TRBV29-1, the J call TRBJ2-3; D is perhaps TRBD1 (5 bases). Germline lookup yields CDR1 SQVTM and CDR2 ANQGSEA. CDR3 length: 12 residues. The V gene lost 8 bases and the J gene lost 6 bases, with 15 bases spanning the gap. CDR3 sequence (DNA): TGCAGCCTGAAGACTGGGGCGGATACGCAGTATTTT. Its protein is CSLKTGADTQYF.

The chain is built from TRBV12-3 or TRBV12-4 and TRBJ2-2, with unresolved D. V lost 6 bases to trimming and J lost 6 bases, with 8 bases between them. The CDR3 runs to 12 residues. CDR3 residues: CASSPPAGELFF. The DNA of the CDR3 is TGTGCCAGCAGCCCCCCGGCCGGGGAGCTGTTTTTT.

This clonotype was counted a few times. The J gene is TRBJ2-1, the V gene TRBV7-9; possibly TRBD1 for D (6 bases). V was cut by 4 bases and J by 7 bases, with 14 bases left in between. Germline V gene lookup returns CDR1 SEHNR and CDR2 FQNEAQ (reference sequence). This CDR3 comprises 14 residues. The CDR3 sequence is CASSSWGHMNEQFF. The CDR3 coding sequence is TGTGCCAGCAGCTCGTGGGGGCACATGAATGAGCAGTTCTTC.

As DNA, the CDR3 is TGTGCCAGCAGCCAAGGGGCTAGCGGCACAGATACGCAGTATTTT. The encoded protein is CASSQGASGTDTQYF. The rearrangement links TRBV7-3 to TRBJ2-3; D is perhaps TRBD2 (6 bases). Trimming stripped 5 bases from V and 1 base from J, with 13 bases between. The CDR3 consists of 15 residues. Looked up from germline, CDR1 is SGHTA and CDR2 is FQGTGA.

V and J are TRBV5-1 and TRBJ2-2; D unclear. The CDR3 spans 13 residues. Trimming pared 3 bases from V and 2 bases from J, leaving 5 bases between. Per germline, CDR1 SGHRS and CDR2 YFSETQ. The CDR3 here is CASSSSNTGELFF. CDR3 in DNA: TGCGCCAGCAGCTCCTCTAACACCGGGGAGCTGTTTTTT.

The V gene is TRBV10-3, the J gene TRBJ1-5; no clear D. This CDR3 spans 14 amino acids. Germline V gene lookup returns CDR1 ENHRY and CDR2 SYGVKD. Trimming removed 6 bases at V and 2 bases at J, with 11 bases between. CDR3 DNA sequence: TGTGCCATCAGCCGACCCGGGGGCAATCAGCCCCAGCATTTT. Translation gives CAISRPGGNQPQHF.

The CDR3 DNA sequence: TGTGCCAGCAGTTTAACTAGCGGGAGTCTCAATGAGCAGTTCTTC. The encoded protein is CASSLTSGSLNEQFF. The chain couples TRBV12-3 or TRBV12-4 to TRBJ2-1, with TRBD2 matching over 11 bases. After removal of 2 bases from V and 6 bases from J, the junction contained 3 bases not matched to a gene. There are 15 residues in the CDR3.

This clonotype was seen at least ten times. The chain recombines TRBV4-3 with TRBJ2-5, with a weak D call TRBD2 (6 bases). Germline CDR1 LGHNA, CDR2 YSLEER. The CDR3 is 16 residues long. The V end lost 4 bases, the J end lost 5 bases, and 20 bases lay between the germline ends. CDR3: CASSPTSGGIGETQYF. The CDR3 DNA reads as TGCGCCAGCAGCCCGACTAGTGGGGGAATCGGGGAGACCCAGTACTTC.

This clonotype was picked up many times. The J gene is TRBJ2-3, the V gene TRBV29-1; 7 bases match TRBD1. The trim removed 4 bases at V and 2 bases at J, leaving 6 bases unmatched. Germline V gene data show CDR1 as SQVTM and CDR2 as ANQGSEA. The CDR3 length is 14 residues. CDR3 sequence: CSVGQGGFTDTQYF. For the CDR3, the DNA is TGCAGCGTTGGACAGGGTGGATTCACAGATACGCAGTATTTT.

This clonotype was recorded a few times. The V call is TRBV6-5, the J call TRBJ2-2; 9 bases fit TRBD1. The CDR3 extends over 13 amino acids. The V gene end was trimmed by 6 bases and the J gene end by 7 bases; junction bases not matched to a gene: 3. From germline, CDR1 is MNHEY and CDR2 SVGAGI. The CDR3 loop is CASRQGAGGELFF. CDR3 coding DNA: TGTGCCAGCAGACAGGGGGCTGGCGGGGAGCTGTTTTTT.

This clonotype was counted only a few times. The rearrangement joins TRBV5-6 to TRBJ1-5, with a possible D match to TRBD1 (5 bases). Germline assignment: CDR1 SGHDT and CDR2 YYEEEE. V was pared by 6 bases and J by 7 bases, with 14 bases between. There are 13 residues in the CDR3. The CDR3 DNA sequence: TGTGCCAGCACCCTTGGGGCTGGACAGCCCCAGCATTTT. This encodes CASTLGAGQPQHF.

The genes are TRBV7-2 and TRBJ2-5; 11 bases are shared with TRBD2. Germline V gene data show CDR1 as SGHTA and CDR2 as FQGNSA. V was pared by 5 bases and J by 2 bases, with 7 bases of the junction left unmatched. This CDR3 is built from 16 residues. CDR3 protein: CASSLRLAGPQETQYF. The CDR3 DNA sequence: TGTGCCAGCAGCCTTCGACTAGCGGGGCCTCAAGAGACCCAGTACTTC.

The chain combines TRBV28 with TRBJ2-1; the D gene is possibly TRBD1 (5 bases). This CDR3 contains 12 residues. V shed 7 bases and J shed 5 bases, with 9 bases lying between them. Germline V CDR1 and CDR2: MDHEN, SYDVKM. For the CDR3, the DNA is TGTGCCAGCAAGGGGAATAACAATGAGCAGTTCTTC. This codes for CASKGNNNEQFF. The full variable domain, its missing parts supplied by reference TRBV28 and TRBJ2-1, is DVKVTQSSRYLVKRTGEKVFLECVQDMDHENMFWYRQDPGLGLRLIYFSYDVKMKEKGDIPEGYSVSREKKERFSLILESASTNQTSMYLCASKGNNNEQFFGPGTRLTVL.

This clonotype has a count of ten or more. In DNA, the CDR3 is TGTGCCAGCAGCTTAACTGGGGACACTGAAGCTTTCTTT. Translation gives CASSLTGDTEAFF. J is TRBJ1-1 and V is TRBV7-3; D unclear. Trimming pared 0 bases from V and 3 bases from J, leaving 5 bases between. The CDR3 spans 13 residues. Germline CDR1 reads SGHTA; CDR2 reads FQGTGA.

This clonotype was seen a few times. The chain couples TRBV21-1 to TRBJ2-7; the table names TRBD2, a call not compared with the DNA. TRBV21-1 is a pseudogene. The CDR3 spans 16 residues. The CDR3 loop is CASSRSDRLELYEQYF. The CDR3 coding sequence is TGTGCCAGCAGCCGTTCGGATCGGCTAGAGTTATACGAGCAGTACTTC.

This clonotype was observed a few times. V is TRBV12-3 or TRBV12-4 and J is TRBJ2-3; 10 nucleotides match TRBD1. The CDR3 totals 15 residues. With V trimmed by 3 bases and J by 1 base, 1 base remained unmatched. In DNA, the CDR3 is TGTGCCAGCAGTTTCGGGACAGGGGGCACAGATACGCAGTATTTT. Encoded protein: CASSFGTGGTDTQYF.

V gene TRBV29-1 combines with J gene TRBJ2-2; maybe TRBD1 (5 bases). The CDR3 has 13 amino acids. Germline CDR1 and CDR2: SQVTM and ANQGSEA. V lost 2 bases and J lost 5, with 9 bases in between. CDR3 bases: TGCAGCGTTGAAAGGGGTGAAACCGGGGAGCTGTTTTTT. Its protein product is CSVERGETGELFF.

The genes are TRBV11-2 and TRBJ2-1, with D perhaps assigned TRBD1 or TRBD2 (5 bases each). This CDR3 region has 15 residues. The V and J ends lost 1 base and 3 bases respectively, with 10 bases between them. Germline-derived CDR1 and CDR2 are SGHAT and FQNNGV. The CDR3 region is CASSLVWGSYNEQFF. The DNA of the CDR3 is TGTGCCAGCAGCTTAGTATGGGGGAGCTACAATGAGCAGTTCTTC.